A selection of T cell receptor beta chains follows, all from one sample in a study of cytomegalovirus exposure and HLA in healthy donors. Profiling relied on immunoSEQ multiplex PCR, and the TCRdb table lists in-frame clones only, not all of them. The data contain about 98,000 clones, over 75% of them seen just once; the ten biggest clones take up 6.3%. Sequencing input: PBMCs. Source of these receptors: a man between 18 and 29 years old in good health and CMV-seropositive. Both conserved end residues are part of each CDR3. A D gene is named only where the DNA matches it firmly. The size of a clone is reported for some rows only, either as once, few or many, or as a class for expanded clones.

v_call: TRBV10-3
d_call: .
j_call: TRBJ2-2
clone_size: .
cdr3_nt: TGTGCCATGCGACCGGGACTCGAAAACACCGGGGAGCTGTTTTTT
cdr3_aa: CAMRPGLENTGELFF

v_call: TRBV6-5
d_call: .
j_call: TRBJ1-2
clone_size: .
cdr3_nt: TGTGCCAGCAGTAAAACGGACAGCTATGGCTACACCTTC
cdr3_aa: CASSKTDSYGYTF

v_call: TRBV7-3
d_call: TRBD2
j_call: TRBJ2-2
clone_size: .
cdr3_nt: TGTGCCAGCAGCTATACACTAGCGGGAGCTTTGGGGGAGCTGTTTTTT
cdr3_aa: CASSYTLAGALGELFF

v_call: TRBV20-1
d_call: .
j_call: TRBJ2-7
clone_size: once
cdr3_nt: TGCAGTGCTAGCAGTCCCTACGAGCAGTACTTC
cdr3_aa: CSASSPYEQYF

v_call: TRBV19
d_call: TRBD1
j_call: TRBJ1-1
clone_size: few
cdr3_nt: TGTGCCAGTAGTTTACAGGGGATGAACACTGAAGCTTTCTTT
cdr3_aa: CASSLQGMNTEAFF

v_call: TRBV4-3
d_call: .
j_call: TRBJ2-1
clone_size: .
cdr3_nt: TGCGCCAGCAGCCTCGGACTGCTCAATGAGCAGTTCTTC
cdr3_aa: CASSLGLLNEQFF

v_call: TRBV6-1
d_call: .
j_call: TRBJ2-3
clone_size: few
cdr3_nt: TGTGCCAGCAGTGACAAATCCAGGGTTACAGATACGCAGTATTTT
cdr3_aa: CASSDKSRVTDTQYF

v_call: TRBV5-1
d_call: TRBD2
j_call: TRBJ2-5
clone_size: .
cdr3_nt: TGCGCCAGCAGCCAAACCCCCCAGGGGGGACTAGCGGGAGAACTGTACGAGACCCAGTACTTC
cdr3_aa: CASSQTPQGGLAGELYETQYF

v_call: TRBV2
d_call: .
j_call: TRBJ2-1
clone_size: .
cdr3_nt: TGTGCCAGCAGTTGGGGGCAGGGAAATGAGCAGTTCTTC
cdr3_aa: CASSWGQGNEQFF

v_call: TRBV7-8
d_call: .
j_call: TRBJ1-2
clone_size: .
cdr3_nt: TGTGCCAGCAGCTTACGGGGGGATGGCTACACCTTC
cdr3_aa: CASSLRGDGYTF